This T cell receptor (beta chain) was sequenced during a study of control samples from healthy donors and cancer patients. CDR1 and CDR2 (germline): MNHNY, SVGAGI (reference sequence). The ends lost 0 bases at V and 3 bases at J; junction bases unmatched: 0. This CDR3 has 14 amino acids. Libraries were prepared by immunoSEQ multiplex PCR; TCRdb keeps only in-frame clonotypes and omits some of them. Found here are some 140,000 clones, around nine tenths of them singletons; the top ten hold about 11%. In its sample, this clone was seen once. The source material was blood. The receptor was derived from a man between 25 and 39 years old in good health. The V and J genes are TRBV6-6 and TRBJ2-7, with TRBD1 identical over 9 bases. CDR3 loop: CASSYSTGGYEQYF. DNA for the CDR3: TGTGCCAGCAGTTACTCGACAGGGGGCTACGAGCAGTACTTC.